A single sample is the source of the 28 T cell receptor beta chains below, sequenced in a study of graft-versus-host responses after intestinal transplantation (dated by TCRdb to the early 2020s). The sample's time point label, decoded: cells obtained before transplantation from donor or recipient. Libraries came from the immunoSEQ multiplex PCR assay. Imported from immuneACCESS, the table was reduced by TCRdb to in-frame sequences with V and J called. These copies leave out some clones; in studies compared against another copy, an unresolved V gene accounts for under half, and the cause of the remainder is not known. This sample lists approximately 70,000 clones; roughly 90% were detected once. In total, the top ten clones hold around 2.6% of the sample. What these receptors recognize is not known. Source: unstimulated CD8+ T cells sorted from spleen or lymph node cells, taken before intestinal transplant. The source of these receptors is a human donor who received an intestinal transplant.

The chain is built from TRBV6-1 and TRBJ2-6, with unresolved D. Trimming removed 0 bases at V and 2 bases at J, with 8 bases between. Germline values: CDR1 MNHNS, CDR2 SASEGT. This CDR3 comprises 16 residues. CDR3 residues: CASSEAESAGANVLTF. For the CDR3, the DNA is TGTGCCAGCAGTGAAGCTGAGAGTGCTGGGGCCAACGTCCTGACTTTC.

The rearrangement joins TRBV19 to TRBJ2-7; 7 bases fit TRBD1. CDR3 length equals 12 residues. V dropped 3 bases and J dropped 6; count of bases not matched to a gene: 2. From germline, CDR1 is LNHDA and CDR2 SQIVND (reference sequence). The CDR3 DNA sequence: TGTGCCAGTAGTATGACAGGGATCGAGCAGTACTTC. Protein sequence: CASSMTGIEQYF. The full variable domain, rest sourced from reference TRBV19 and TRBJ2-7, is DGGITQSPKYLFRKEGQNVTLSCEQNLNHDAMYWYRQDPGQGLRLIYYSQIVNDFQKGDIAEGYSVSREKKESFPLTVTSAQKNPTAFYLCASSMTGIEQYFGPGTRLTVT.

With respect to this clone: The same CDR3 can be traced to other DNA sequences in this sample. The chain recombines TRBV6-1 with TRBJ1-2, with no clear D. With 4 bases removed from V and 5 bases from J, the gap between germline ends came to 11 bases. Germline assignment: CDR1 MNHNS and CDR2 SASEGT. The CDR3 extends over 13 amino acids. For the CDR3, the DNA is TGTGCCAGCAGTGGTCGGGGTAGATATGGCTACACCTTC. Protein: CASSGRGRYGYTF.

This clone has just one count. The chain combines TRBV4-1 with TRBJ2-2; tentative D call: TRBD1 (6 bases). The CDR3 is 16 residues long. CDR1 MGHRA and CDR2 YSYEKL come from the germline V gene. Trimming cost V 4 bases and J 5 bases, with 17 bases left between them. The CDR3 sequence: CASSPYSGHQTGELFF. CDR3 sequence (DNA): TGCGCCAGCAGCCCCTACTCGGGACATCAGACCGGGGAGCTGTTTTTT.

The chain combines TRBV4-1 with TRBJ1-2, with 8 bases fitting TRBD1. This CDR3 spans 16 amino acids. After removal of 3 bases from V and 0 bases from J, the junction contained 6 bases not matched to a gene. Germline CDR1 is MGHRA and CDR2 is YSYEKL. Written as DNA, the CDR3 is TGCGCCAGCAGCCAGGGACAGGACACCTCTAACTATGGCTACACCTTC. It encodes CASSQGQDTSNYGYTF.

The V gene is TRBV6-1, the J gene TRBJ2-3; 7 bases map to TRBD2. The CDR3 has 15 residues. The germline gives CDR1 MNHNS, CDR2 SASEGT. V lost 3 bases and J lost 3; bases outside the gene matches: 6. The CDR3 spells CASSDLGGSTDTQYF. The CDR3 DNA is TGTGCCAGCAGTGACCTGGGGGGGAGTACAGATACGCAGTATTTT.

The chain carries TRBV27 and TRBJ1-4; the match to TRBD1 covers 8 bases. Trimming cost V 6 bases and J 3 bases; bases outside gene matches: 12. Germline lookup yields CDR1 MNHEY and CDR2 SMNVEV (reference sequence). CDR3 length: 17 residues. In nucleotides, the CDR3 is TGTGCCAGCAGATCTCTTTCGACAGGGGTCCCTAATGAAAAACTGTTTTTT. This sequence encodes CASRSLSTGVPNEKLFF. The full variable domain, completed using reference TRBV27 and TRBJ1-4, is EAQVTQNPRYLITVTGKKLTVTCSQNMNHEYMSWYRQDPGLGLRQIYYSMNVEVTDKGDVPEGYKVSRKEKRNFPLILESPSPNQTSLYFCASRSLSTGVPNEKLFFGSGTQLSVL.

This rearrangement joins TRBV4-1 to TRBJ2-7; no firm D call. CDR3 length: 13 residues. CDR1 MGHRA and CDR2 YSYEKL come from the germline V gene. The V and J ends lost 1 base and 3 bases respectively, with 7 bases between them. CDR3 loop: CASSQVLLYEQYF. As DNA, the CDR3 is TGCGCCAGCAGCCAAGTACTACTCTACGAGCAGTACTTC.

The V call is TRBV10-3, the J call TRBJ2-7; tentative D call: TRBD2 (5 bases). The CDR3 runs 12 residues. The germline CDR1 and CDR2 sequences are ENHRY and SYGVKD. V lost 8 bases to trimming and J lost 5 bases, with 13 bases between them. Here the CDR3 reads CAIGHDYDEQYF. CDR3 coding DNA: TGTGCCATCGGGCACGACTACGACGAGCAGTACTTC.

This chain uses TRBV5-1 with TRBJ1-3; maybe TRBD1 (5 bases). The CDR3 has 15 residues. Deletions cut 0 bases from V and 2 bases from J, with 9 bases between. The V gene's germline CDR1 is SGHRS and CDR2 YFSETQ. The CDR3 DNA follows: TGCGCCAGCAGCTTGGGGGGGGGTACTGGAAACACCATATATTTT. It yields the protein CASSLGGGTGNTIYF.

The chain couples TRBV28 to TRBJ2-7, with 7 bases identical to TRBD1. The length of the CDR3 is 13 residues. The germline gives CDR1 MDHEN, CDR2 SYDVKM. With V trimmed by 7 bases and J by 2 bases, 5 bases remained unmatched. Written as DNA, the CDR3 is TGTGCCAGCATCGGGGACAGAACCTACGAGCAGTACTTC. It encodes CASIGDRTYEQYF.

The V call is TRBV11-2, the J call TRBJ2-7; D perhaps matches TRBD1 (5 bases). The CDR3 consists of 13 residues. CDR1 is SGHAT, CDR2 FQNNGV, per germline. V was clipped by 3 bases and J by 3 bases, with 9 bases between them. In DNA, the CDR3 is TGTGCCAGCAGCTTGACAGCGAACTACGAGCAGTACTTC. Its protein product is CASSLTANYEQYF. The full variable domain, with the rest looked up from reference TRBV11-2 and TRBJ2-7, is EAGVAQSPRYKIIEKRQSVAFWCNPISGHATLYWYQQILGQGPKLLIQFQNNGVVDDSQLPKDRFSAERLKGVDSTLKIQPAKLEDSAVYLCASSLTANYEQYFGPGTRLTVT.

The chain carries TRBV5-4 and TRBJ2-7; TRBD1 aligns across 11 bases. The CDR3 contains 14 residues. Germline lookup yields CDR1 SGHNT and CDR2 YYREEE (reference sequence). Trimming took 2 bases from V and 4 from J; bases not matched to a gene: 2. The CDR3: CASSFRDRGYEQYF. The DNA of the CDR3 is TGTGCCAGCAGCTTCCGGGACAGGGGGTACGAGCAGTACTTC.

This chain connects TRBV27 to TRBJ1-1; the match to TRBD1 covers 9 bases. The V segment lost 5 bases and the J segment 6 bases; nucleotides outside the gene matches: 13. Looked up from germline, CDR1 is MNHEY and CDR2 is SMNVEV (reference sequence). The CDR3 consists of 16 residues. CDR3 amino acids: CASSIDSQGQGAEAFF. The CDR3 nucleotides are TGTGCCAGCAGTATAGACTCCCAGGGACAGGGAGCTGAAGCTTTCTTT.

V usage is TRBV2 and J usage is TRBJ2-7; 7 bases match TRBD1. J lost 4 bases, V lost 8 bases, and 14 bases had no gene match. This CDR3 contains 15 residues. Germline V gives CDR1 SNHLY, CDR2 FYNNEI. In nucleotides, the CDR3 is TGTGCCAGCGGCCTTTCGAGGGACAGAGAATACGAGCAGTACTTC. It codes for CASGLSRDREYEQYF.

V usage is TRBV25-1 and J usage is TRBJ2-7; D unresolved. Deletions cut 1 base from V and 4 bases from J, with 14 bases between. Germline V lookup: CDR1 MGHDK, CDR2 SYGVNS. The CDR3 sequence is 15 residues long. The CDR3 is CASSESRSGVYEQYF. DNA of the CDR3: TGTGCCAGCAGTGAATCACGTTCCGGAGTTTACGAGCAGTACTTC.

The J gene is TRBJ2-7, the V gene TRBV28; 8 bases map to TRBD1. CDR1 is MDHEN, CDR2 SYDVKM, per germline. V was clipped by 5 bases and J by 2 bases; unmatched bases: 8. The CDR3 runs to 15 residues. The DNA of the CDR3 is TGTGCCAGCAGTCCATCGTCGACAGGGGCCTACGAGCAGTACTTC. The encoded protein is CASSPSSTGAYEQYF.

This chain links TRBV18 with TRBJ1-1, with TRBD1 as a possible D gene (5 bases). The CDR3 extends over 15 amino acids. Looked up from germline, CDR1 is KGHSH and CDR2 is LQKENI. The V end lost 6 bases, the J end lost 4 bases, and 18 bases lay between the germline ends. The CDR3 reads CASSPWGGIGTEAFF. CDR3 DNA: TGTGCCAGCTCCCCCTGGGGGGGAATAGGCACTGAAGCTTTCTTT.

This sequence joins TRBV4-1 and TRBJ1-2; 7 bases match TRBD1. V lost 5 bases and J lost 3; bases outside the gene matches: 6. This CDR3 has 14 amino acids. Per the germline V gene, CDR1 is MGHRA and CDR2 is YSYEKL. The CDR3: CASSDNRGDYGYTF. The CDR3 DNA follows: TGCGCCAGCAGCGACAACAGGGGTGACTATGGCTACACCTTC.

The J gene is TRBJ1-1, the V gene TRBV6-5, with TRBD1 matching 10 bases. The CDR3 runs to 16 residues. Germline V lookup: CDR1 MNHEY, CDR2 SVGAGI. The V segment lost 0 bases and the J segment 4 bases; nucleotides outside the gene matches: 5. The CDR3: CASSYSMRTGGTEAFF. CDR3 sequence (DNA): TGTGCCAGCAGTTACTCGATGCGGACAGGGGGCACTGAAGCTTTCTTT.

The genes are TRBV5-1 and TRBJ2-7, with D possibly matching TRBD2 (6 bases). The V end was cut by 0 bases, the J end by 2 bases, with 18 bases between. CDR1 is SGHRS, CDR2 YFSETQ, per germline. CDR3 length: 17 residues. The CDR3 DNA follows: TGCGCCAGCAGCTTGGCCGGCGCCGGGGAGGCTACCTACGAGCAGTACTTC. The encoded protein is CASSLAGAGEATYEQYF.

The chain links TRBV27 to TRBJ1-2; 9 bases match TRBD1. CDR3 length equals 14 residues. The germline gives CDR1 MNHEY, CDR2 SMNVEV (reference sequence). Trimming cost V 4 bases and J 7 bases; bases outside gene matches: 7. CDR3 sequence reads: CASSSGGTGSGYTF. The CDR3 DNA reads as TGTGCCAGCAGTTCCGGTGGGACAGGGAGTGGCTACACCTTC.

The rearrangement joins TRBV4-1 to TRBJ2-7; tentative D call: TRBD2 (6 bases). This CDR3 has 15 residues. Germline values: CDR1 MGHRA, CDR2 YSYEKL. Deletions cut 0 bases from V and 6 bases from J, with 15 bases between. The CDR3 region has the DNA TGCGCCAGCAGCCAAGAGACAGCCTCGGAGGGCGAGCAGTACTTC. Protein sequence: CASSQETASEGEQYF.

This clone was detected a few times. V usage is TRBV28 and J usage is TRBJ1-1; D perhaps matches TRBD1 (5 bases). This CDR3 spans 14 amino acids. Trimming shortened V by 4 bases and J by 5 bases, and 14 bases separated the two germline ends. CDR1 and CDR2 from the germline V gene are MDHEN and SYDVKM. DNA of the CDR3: TGTGCCAGCAGTTGGCCTGGGGCTGGGACTGAAGCTTTCTTT. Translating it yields CASSWPGAGTEAFF.

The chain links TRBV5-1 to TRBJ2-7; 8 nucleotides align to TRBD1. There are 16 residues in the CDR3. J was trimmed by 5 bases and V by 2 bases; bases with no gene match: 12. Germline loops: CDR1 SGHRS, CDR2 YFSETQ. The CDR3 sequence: CASSFEAGTGGHEQYF. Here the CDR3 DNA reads TGCGCCAGCAGCTTTGAGGCCGGGACAGGAGGGCACGAGCAGTACTTC.

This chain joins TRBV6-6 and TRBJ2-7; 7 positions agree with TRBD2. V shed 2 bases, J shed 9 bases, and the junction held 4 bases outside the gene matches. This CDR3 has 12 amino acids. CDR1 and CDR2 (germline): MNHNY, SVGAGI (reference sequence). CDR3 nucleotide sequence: TGTGCCAGCAGTTACGGGGACTACTCGCAGTACTTC. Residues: CASSYGDYSQYF.

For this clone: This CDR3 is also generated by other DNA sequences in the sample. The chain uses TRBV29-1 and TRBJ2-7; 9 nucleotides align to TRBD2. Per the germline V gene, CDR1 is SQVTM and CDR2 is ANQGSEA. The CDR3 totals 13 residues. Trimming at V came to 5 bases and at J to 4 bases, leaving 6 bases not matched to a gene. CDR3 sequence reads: CSVKTSGLYEQYF. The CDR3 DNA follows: TGCAGCGTTAAGACTAGCGGCCTTTACGAGCAGTACTTC.

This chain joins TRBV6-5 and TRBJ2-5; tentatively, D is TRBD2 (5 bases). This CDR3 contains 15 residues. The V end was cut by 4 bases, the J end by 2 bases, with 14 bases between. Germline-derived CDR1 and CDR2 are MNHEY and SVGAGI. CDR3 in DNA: TGTGCCAGCAGTTCCCCGAGGGTACAACAAGAGACCCAGTACTTC. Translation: CASSSPRVQQETQYF.